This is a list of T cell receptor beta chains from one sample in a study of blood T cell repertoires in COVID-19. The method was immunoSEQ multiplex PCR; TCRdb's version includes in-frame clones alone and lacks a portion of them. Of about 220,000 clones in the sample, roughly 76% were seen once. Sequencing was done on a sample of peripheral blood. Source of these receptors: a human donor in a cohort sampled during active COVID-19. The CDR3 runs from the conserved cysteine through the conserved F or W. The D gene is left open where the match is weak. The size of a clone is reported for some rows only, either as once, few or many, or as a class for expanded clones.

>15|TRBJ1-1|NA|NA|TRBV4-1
TGCGCCAGCAGCCAAGAGTCACAGGGAAACACTGAAGCTTTCTTT
CASSQESQGNTEAFF
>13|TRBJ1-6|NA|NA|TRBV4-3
TGCGCCAGCAGCCAAGCGGGGAATTCACCCCTCCACTTT
CASSQAGNSPLHF
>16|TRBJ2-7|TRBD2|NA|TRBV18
TGTGCCAGCTCACCACCGCGGGGGGGTTCCTCCTACGAGCAGTACTTC
CASSPPRGGSSYEQYF
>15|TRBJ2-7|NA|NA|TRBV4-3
TGCGCCAGCAGCCAAGACTCGGGCGGGTCCTACGAGCAGTACTTC
CASSQDSGGSYEQYF
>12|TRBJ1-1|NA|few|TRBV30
TGTGCCTGGAGTAAACAGAACACTGAAGCTTTCTTT
CAWSKQNTEAFF
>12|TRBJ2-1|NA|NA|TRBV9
TGTGCCAGCAGCGTAGCTAGGAATGAGCAGTTCTTC
CASSVARNEQFF
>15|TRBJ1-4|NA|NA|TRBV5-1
TGCGCCAGCAGCTCTGGAGGGGGAGGGTTCGAAAAACTGTTTTTT
CASSSGGGGFEKLFF
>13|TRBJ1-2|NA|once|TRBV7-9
TGTGCCAGCAGCTGGGACAACGCACGGGGCTACACCTTC
CASSWDNARGYTF
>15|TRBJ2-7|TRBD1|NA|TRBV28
TGTGCCAGCAGAACCCCGGGACAGGGGAGGAACGAGCAGTACTTC
CASRTPGQGRNEQYF
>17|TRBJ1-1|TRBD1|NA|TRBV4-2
TGTGCCAGCAGCCAAGTTCCCGGGACAGGAGGGAACACTGAAGCTTTCTTT
CASSQVPGTGGNTEAFF
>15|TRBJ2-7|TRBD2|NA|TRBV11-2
TGTGCCAGCAGCTTAGGCCTAGCGGGATCCCACGAGCAGTACTTC
CASSLGLAGSHEQYF
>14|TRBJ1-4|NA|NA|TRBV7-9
TGTGCCAGCAGCTCCAGAACCAGAGGGGAAAAACTGTTTTTT
CASSSRTRGEKLFF
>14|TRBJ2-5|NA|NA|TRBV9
TGTGCCAGCAGCGTAGGGGTGGGCCGGGAGACCCAGTACTTC
CASSVGVGRETQYF
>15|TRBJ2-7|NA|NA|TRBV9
TGTGCCAGCAGCGTATCCTCTGCGGCCTCCTACGAGCAGTACTTC
CASSVSSAASYEQYF
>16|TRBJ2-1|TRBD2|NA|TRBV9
TGTGCCAGCAGCGCCGGGACTAGCGGGAGTGGAAATGAGCAGTTCTTC
CASSAGTSGSGNEQFF
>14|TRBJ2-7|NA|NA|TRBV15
TGTGCCACCAGCAGAGGGGGCGGCACCTACGAGCAGTACTTC
CATSRGGGTYEQYF
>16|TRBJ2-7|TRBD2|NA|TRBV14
TGTGCCAGCAGCCGACTAGCGGGAGGTCTTGACTACGAGCAGTACTTC
CASSRLAGGLDYEQYF
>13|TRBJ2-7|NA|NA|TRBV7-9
TGTGCCAGCAGCTTAGATGAGATTTTGCAGCAGTACTTC
CASSLDEILQQYF
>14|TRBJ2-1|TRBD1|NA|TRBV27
TGTGCCAGCCAGAAACAGGGGCCTTACAATGAGCAGTTCTTC
CASQKQGPYNEQFF
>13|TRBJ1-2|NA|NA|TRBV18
TGTGCCAGCTCACCATACAGGTTCTATGGCTACACCTTC
CASSPYRFYGYTF
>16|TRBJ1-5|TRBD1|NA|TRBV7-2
TGTGCCAGCAGCCAGCCCGACAGGGGGGGCAATCAGCCCCAGCATTTT
CASSQPDRGGNQPQHF
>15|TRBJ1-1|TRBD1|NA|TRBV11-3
TGTGCCAGCAGCTTAGAGGGACAGAAGAACACTGAAGCTTTCTTT
CASSLEGQKNTEAFF
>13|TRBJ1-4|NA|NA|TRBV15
TGTGCCACCAGCAGAGCTAGGGGTGAAAAACTGTTTTTT
CATSRARGEKLFF
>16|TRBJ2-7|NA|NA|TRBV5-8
TGTGCCAGCAGCCGCGGTAGGGGGTTTCAGACCTACGAGCAGTACTTC
CASSRGRGFQTYEQYF
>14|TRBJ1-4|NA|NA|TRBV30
TGTGCCTGGAGTGTAAGCAGGGCGGGGGAAAAACTGTTTTTT
CAWSVSRAGEKLFF
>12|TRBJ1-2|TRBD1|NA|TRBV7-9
TGTGCCAGCAGCTCCCAGGGGGATGGCTACACCTTC
CASSSQGDGYTF
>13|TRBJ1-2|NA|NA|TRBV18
TGTGCCAGCTCACCAGGGGGCAGCTATGGCTACACCTTC
CASSPGGSYGYTF
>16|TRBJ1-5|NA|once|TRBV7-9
TGTGCCAGCAGCTTAAGGGGAGGGGGGGGCAATCAGCCCCAGCATTTT
CASSLRGGGGNQPQHF
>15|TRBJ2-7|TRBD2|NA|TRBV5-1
TGCGCCAGCAGCCCTGGGGGACTAGCGGCCTACGAGCAGTACTTC
CASSPGGLAAYEQYF
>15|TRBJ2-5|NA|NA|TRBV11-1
TGTGCCAGCAGCTTAGTCGGTCGCAGGGGAGAGACCCAGTACTTC
CASSLVGRRGETQYF
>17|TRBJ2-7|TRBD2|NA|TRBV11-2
TGTGCCAGCAGCTTAGACAACCTACTAGCGGGGACCTACGAGCAGTACTTC
CASSLDNLLAGTYEQYF
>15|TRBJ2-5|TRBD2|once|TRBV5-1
TGCGCCAGCGCAGCGGGAGGGGGGAATCAAGAGACCCAGTACTTC
CASAAGGGNQETQYF
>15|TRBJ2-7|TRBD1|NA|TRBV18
TGTGCCAGCTCCCCAACAGGGGGTTCGGCCTACGAGCAGTACTTC
CASSPTGGSAYEQYF
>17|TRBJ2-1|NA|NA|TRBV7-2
TGTGCCAGCAGCTTAGTCGTGGGGCCTAGCTCCTACAATGAGCAGTTCTTC
CASSLVVGPSSYNEQFF
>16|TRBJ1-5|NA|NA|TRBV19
TGTGCCAGTAGTAGTGCCCACGGTTCACAGACTAAGCCCCAGCATTTT
CASSSAHGSQTKPQHF
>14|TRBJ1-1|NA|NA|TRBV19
TGTGCCAGTAGTAGGAGGGAGGGGAACACTGAAGCTTTCTTT
CASSRREGNTEAFF
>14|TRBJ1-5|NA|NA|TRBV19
TGTGCCAGTAGCTGGGGCGGTAGCAATCAGCCCCAGCATTTT
CASSWGGSNQPQHF
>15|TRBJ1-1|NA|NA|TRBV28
TGTGCCAGCAGCCCGAGGGGGGGCCCGGGGACTGAAGCTTTCTTT
CASSPRGGPGTEAFF
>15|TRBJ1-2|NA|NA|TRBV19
TGTGCCAGTAGTACCACAGGGTCCTTGAACTATGGCTACACCTTC
CASSTTGSLNYGYTF
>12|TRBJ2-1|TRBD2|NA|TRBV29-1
TGCAGCACTAGCGGGAGGGACAATGAGCAGTTCTTC
CSTSGRDNEQFF
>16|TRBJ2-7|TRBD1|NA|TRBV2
TGTGCCAGCAGTAGGGACAGGGGGTCTTTAATCTACGAGCAGTACTTC
CASSRDRGSLIYEQYF
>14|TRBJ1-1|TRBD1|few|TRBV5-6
TGTGCCAGCAGCTTGACAGGGGGGAACACTGAAGCTTTCTTT
CASSLTGGNTEAFF